This entry lists 25 T cell receptor beta chains sequenced from one sample in a study of spatial heterogeneity in lung cancer (dated by TCRdb to about 2019). Reading the label with the study, this specimen's time point is: sample taken at primary tumor resection. TCR sequencing used whole RNA extracted from tumor and nontumor lung tissue, or from cryopreserved PBMC samples, without cell sorting. The library was built by means of 5' RACE. TCRdb lists the instrument as NextSeq 500. TCRdb reran the public reads through fastp at Q25 and MiXCR, keeping productive beta chains. Each entry is one CDR3 protein sequence, shown with its most common DNA and genes. This sample has about 45,000 distinct CDR3 sequences in its table, and 12% of those were observed once. Roughly 40% of the sample comes from the top ten. This material consisted of PBMCs, taken at surgery. These receptors came from a female donor with early-stage non-small cell lung cancer.

This clonotype appeared a few times. The chain links TRBV10-2 to TRBJ1-1; no reliable D call. Looked up from germline, CDR1 is WSHSY and CDR2 is SAAADI. CDR3 size: 12 residues. With 6 bases removed from V and 3 bases from J, the gap between germline ends came to 8 bases. The CDR3 loop is CASSRGDTEAFF. The DNA for the CDR3 is TGCGCCAGCAGCCGCGGGGACACTGAAGCTTTCTTT.

This clonotype was counted between two and nine times. The chain links TRBV6-5 to TRBJ1-5; TRBD1 matches 7 bases. The CDR3 is made up of 15 amino acids. The germline V gene encodes CDR1 MNHEY and CDR2 SVGAGI. Trimming at V came to 5 bases and at J to 2 bases, leaving 6 bases not matched to a gene. CDR3 in DNA: TGTGCCAGCAGTACAACAGGGGTCGGCAATCAGCCCCAGCATTTT. It translates to CASSTTGVGNQPQHF.

The chain carries TRBV7-2 and TRBJ1-2; TRBD1 agrees at 8 bases. After removal of 5 bases from V and 5 bases from J, the junction contained 7 bases not matched to a gene. The CDR3 loop spans 14 amino acids. The germline CDR1 and CDR2 sequences are SGHTA and FQGNSA. The CDR3 bases are TGTGCCAGCAGCCCACAGGACAGGGATTATGGCTACACCTTC. Amino acid sequence: CASSPQDRDYGYTF.

This clonotype was counted a few times. This chain connects TRBV12-3 or TRBV12-4 to TRBJ1-2; D uncertain. This CDR3 spans 15 amino acids. V was shortened by 3 bases and J by 0 bases, with 11 bases between the two germline ends. CDR3 residues: CASSLAGSPNYGYTF. DNA of the CDR3: TGTGCCAGCAGTTTGGCGGGCAGCCCTAACTATGGCTACACCTTC.

This clonotype was detected many times. V gene TRBV27 combines with J gene TRBJ1-2, with a weak D call TRBD1 (5 bases). The V gene lost 6 bases and the J gene lost 2 bases, with 10 bases spanning the gap. The V gene's germline CDR1 is MNHEY and CDR2 SMNVEV (reference sequence). The CDR3 runs 13 residues. This CDR3 is CASSRQSNYGYTF. In DNA, the CDR3 is TGTGCCAGCAGCCGACAGAGCAACTATGGCTACACCTTC.

The table lists this clonotype with many counts. J is TRBJ2-5 and V is TRBV7-8; TRBD2 matches 14 bases. Trimming took 0 bases from V and 5 from J; bases not matched to a gene: 5. The CDR3 is 17 amino acids. From germline, CDR1 is SGHVS and CDR2 FQNEAQ. CDR3 DNA sequence: TGTGCCAGCAGCTTAGCGACTAGCGGGGGGGCCAGTGAGACCCAGTACTTC. Translation: CASSLATSGGASETQYF.

This clonotype was picked up many times. V and J are TRBV6-6 and TRBJ1-2, with a possible D match to TRBD1 (5 bases). The germline gives CDR1 MNHNY, CDR2 SVGAGI (reference sequence). Trimming cost V 3 bases and J 5 bases, with 16 bases left between them. The CDR3 sequence is 15 residues long. For the CDR3, the DNA is TGTGCCAGCAGTTATGTATCGGGACCGAATTATGGCTACACCTTC. Protein: CASSYVSGPNYGYTF.

This clonotype was observed a few times. The chain couples TRBV12-3 or TRBV12-4 to TRBJ2-7; 11 nucleotides align to TRBD2. The CDR3 contains 15 residues. The V gene end was trimmed by 5 bases and the J gene end by 7 bases; junction bases not matched to a gene: 10. In DNA, the CDR3 is TGTGCCAGCAGTCGAGGTAGCGGGGGGGCCAGAGAGCAGTACTTC. It yields the protein CASSRGSGGAREQYF.

The V gene is TRBV14, the J gene TRBJ1-5, with 7 bases lining up with TRBD1. The CDR3 sequence is 14 residues long. Germline CDR1 is SGHDN and CDR2 is FVKESK. V dropped 4 bases and J dropped 4; count of bases not matched to a gene: 4. The CDR3: CASSLTGINQPQHF. As DNA, the CDR3 is TGTGCCAGCAGCCTGACAGGGATAAATCAGCCCCAGCATTTT.

Details on this clonotype: One junction end does not reproduce the germline sequence, and a read error may be involved. The chain links TRBV5-1 to TRBJ1-2; TRBD1 is a possible D gene (5 bases). This CDR3 has 13 amino acids. Germline loops: CDR1 SGHRS, CDR2 YFSETQ. The CDR3 nucleotides are TGCGCCAGCAGCTTGGCTGGGGCGGATGGCGACACCTTC. Translation: CASSLAGADGDTF. Variable domain in full (rest from reference TRBV5-1 and TRBJ1-2): KAGVTQTPRYLIKTRGQQVTLSCSPISGHRSVSWYQQTPGQGLQFLFEYFSETQRNKGNFPGRFSGRQFSNSRSEMNVSTLELGDSALYLCASSLAGADGDTFGSGTRLTVV.

This clonotype turned up a few times. V is TRBV20-1 and J is TRBJ1-5, with D hard to call. This CDR3 comprises 14 residues. The V and J ends lost 0 bases and 7 bases respectively, with 13 bases between them. The germline CDR1 and CDR2 sequences are DFQATT and SNEGSKA (reference sequence). DNA for the CDR3: TGCAGTGCTAGAGAGGGAGGAGTAGGACAGCCCCAGCATTTT. Translated: CSAREGGVGQPQHF.

CDR3 coding DNA: TGTGCCTGGAGAGGCTCATATAGCAATCAGCCCCAGCATTTT. This codes for CAWRGSYSNQPQHF. The chain carries TRBV30 and TRBJ1-5; unclear D gene. This CDR3 contains 14 residues. Germline V CDR1 and CDR2: GTSNPN, SVGIG (reference sequence). V was trimmed by 3 bases and J by 0 bases, leaving 9 bases between them.

This chain joins TRBV19 and TRBJ2-5; 7 bases align to TRBD1. Germline CDR1 LNHDA, CDR2 SQIVND (reference sequence). The CDR3 has 14 residues. After removal of 5 bases from V and 5 bases from J, the junction contained 8 bases not matched to a gene. Written as DNA, the CDR3 is TGTGCCAGTAGTCTCCTTACAGGGGTCGAGACCCAGTACTTC. It specifies CASSLLTGVETQYF.

The chain couples TRBV7-9 to TRBJ2-1; D is perhaps TRBD1 or TRBD2 (5 bases each). The CDR3 loop spans 13 amino acids. The V and J ends lost 4 bases and 15 bases respectively, with 19 bases between them. Germline CDR1 and CDR2: SEHNR and FQNEAQ (reference sequence). The CDR3 DNA sequence: TGTGCCAGCAGCTATACGGACTGGGGGATGCTGTTCTTC. It specifies CASSYTDWGMLFF.

The chain carries TRBV25-1 and TRBJ1-5, with 9 positions matching TRBD1. With 6 bases clipped from V and 4 bases from J, the junction kept 4 bases outside the gene matches. The CDR3 length is 14 residues. The V gene's germline CDR1 is MGHDK and CDR2 SYGVNS. In nucleotides, the CDR3 is TGTGCCAGCAGACAGGGGGCGGGGAATCAGCCCCAGCATTTT. Translation gives CASRQGAGNQPQHF.

The rearrangement uses TRBV20-1 and TRBJ2-3; 12 bases align to TRBD2. The V segment lost 3 bases and the J segment 6 bases; nucleotides outside the gene matches: 13. The germline gives CDR1 DFQATT, CDR2 SNEGSKA (reference sequence). This CDR3 is 17 amino acids long. CDR3 protein: CSARGAETSGGRDTQYF. CDR3 nucleotides: TGCAGTGCTAGGGGCGCTGAGACTAGCGGGGGACGGGATACGCAGTATTTT.

This clonotype has only a few counts. The V and J genes are TRBV6-2 or TRBV6-3 and TRBJ2-2, with unresolved D. The V gene lost 1 base and the J gene lost 4 bases, with 4 bases spanning the gap. This CDR3 region has 13 residues. Per germline, CDR1 MNHEY and CDR2 SVGEGT. The CDR3 loop reads CASSYLITGELFF. CDR3 DNA sequence: TGTGCCAGCAGTTACTTGATCACCGGGGAGCTGTTTTTT.

About this clonotype itself: A read error is likely, as this CDR3 ends without the conserved phenylalanine or tryptophan. The chain uses TRBV10-3 and TRBJ2-3; TRBD1 matches 8 bases. The germline gives CDR1 ENHRY, CDR2 SYGVKD. V trimming: 7 bases; J trimming: 3 bases; junction bases outside the gene matches: 3. The CDR3 length is 13 residues. The CDR3 bases are TGTGCCATCAACGACAGGGGTACAGATACGCAGTATTAT. Residues: CAINDRGTDTQYY.

This clonotype came up many times. The chain joins TRBV29-1 to TRBJ1-2; 7 bases align to TRBD1. The CDR3 is made up of 16 amino acids. Unmatched junction bases numbered 14, after V lost 6 bases and J lost 1 base. The germline gives CDR1 SQVTM, CDR2 ANQGSEA. CDR3: CSVARQGQKFNYGYTF. CDR3 coding DNA: TGCAGCGTAGCCCGTCAGGGACAGAAATTTAACTATGGCTACACCTTC.

This clonotype was seen many times. V and J are TRBV7-2 and TRBJ1-1; 7 bases agree with TRBD1. Germline trimming cut 1 base from V and 10 bases from J; bases unmatched to any gene: 9. Germline loops: CDR1 SGHTA, CDR2 FQGNSA. The CDR3 is 14 amino acids. CDR3 nucleotides: TGTGCCAGCAGCTTAGACAACAGGGGTGCGAGAGCTTTCTTT. Its translation is CASSLDNRGARAFF.

This chain connects TRBV7-2 to TRBJ1-1; D is unclear. Germline CDR1 and CDR2: SGHTA and FQGNSA. Trimming removed 4 bases at V and 4 bases at J, with 10 bases between. The CDR3 contains 13 residues. CDR3 residues: CASSSSRSTEAFF. CDR3 sequence (DNA): TGTGCCAGCAGCTCCAGTAGGAGCACTGAAGCTTTCTTT.

This clonotype was recorded at least ten times. The rearrangement links TRBV4-2 to TRBJ2-3; a possible D gene is TRBD1 (5 bases). V gave up 0 bases and J gave up 2 bases, with 9 bases separating them. Germline CDR1 LGHNA, CDR2 YNFKEQ. CDR3 length: 15 residues. CDR3 nucleotide sequence: TGTGCCAGCAGCCAAGAGGACACTTACACAGATACGCAGTATTTT. This gives the protein CASSQEDTYTDTQYF.

This chain uses TRBV25-1 with TRBJ2-7; 8 nucleotides line up with TRBD2. This CDR3 contains 15 residues. Germline trimming cut 6 bases from V and 4 bases from J; bases unmatched to any gene: 11. Germline loops: CDR1 MGHDK, CDR2 SYGVNS. CDR3 region: CASSGGASGDYEQYF. The CDR3 DNA follows: TGTGCCAGCAGCGGGGGGGCTAGCGGTGATTACGAGCAGTACTTC.

The chain recombines TRBV5-1 with TRBJ2-7; D gene unclear. Germline CDR1 and CDR2: SGHRS and YFSETQ. CDR3 length: 12 residues. V lost 0 bases to trimming and J lost 4 bases, with 5 bases between them. The chain's CDR3 is CASSLVGYEQYF. The CDR3 nucleotides read TGCGCCAGCAGCTTGGTGGGGTACGAGCAGTACTTC.

The rearrangement uses TRBV7-9 and TRBJ2-3; no clear D gene. This CDR3 has 11 amino acids. CDR1 SEHNR and CDR2 FQNEAQ come from the germline V gene (reference sequence). Trimming removed 3 bases from V and 2 bases from J, with 0 bases in between. The CDR3 nucleotides are TGTGCCAGCAGCTTCACAGATACGCAGTATTTT. As protein: CASSFTDTQYF.